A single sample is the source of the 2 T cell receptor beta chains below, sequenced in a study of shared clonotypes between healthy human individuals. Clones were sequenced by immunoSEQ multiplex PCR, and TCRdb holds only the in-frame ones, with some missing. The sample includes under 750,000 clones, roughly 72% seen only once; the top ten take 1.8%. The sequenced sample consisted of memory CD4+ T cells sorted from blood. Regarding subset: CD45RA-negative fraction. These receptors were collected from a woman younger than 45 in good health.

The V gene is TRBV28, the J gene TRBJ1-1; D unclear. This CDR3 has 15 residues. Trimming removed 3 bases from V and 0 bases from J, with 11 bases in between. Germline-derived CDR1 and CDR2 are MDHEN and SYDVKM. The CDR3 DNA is TGTGCCAGCAGTTTCACTTTTGGCGTGAACACTGAAGCTTTCTTT. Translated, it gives CASSFTFGVNTEAFF.

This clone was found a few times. The CDR3 sequence is CASSLTGVTDTQYF. The DNA of the CDR3 is TGCGCCAGCAGCTTAACGGGAGTAACAGATACGCAGTATTTT. The genes are TRBV5-1 and TRBJ2-3, with a weak D call TRBD2 (6 bases). Germline V gene data show CDR1 as SGHRS and CDR2 as YFSETQ. V lost 2 bases, J lost 3 bases, and 10 bases lay in between. The CDR3 length is 14 residues.